Sequencing of this TCR beta chain was carried out in a study of blood T cell repertoires in COVID-19. Study at large: Acute and convalescent COVID-19 samples came from the United States, Italy and Spain. T cells, B-cell-depleted T cells, or PBMCs provided the cDNA or gDNA that served as material.

Germline assignment: CDR1 SEHNR and CDR2 FQNEAQ (reference sequence). V shed 5 bases and J shed 0 bases, with 22 bases lying between them. The CDR3 loop spans 18 amino acids. The sample holds one count of this clone. Generated by immunoSEQ multiplex PCR, the TCRdb table keeps only in-frame clones and is missing some. The profile covers some 100,000 clones, with less than 85% appearing a single time and around 15% taken by the ten largest. The clonotype originates from an older woman with acute or convalescent COVID-19. The chain employs TRBV7-9 and TRBJ1-2; weak D call: TRBD1 (5 bases). Sample: peripheral blood. CDR3 DNA: TGTGCCAGCAGCCCCCTCGATGGCCAGGCAGGGCCTAACTATGGCTACACCTTC. This codes for CASSPLDGQAGPNYGYTF. Full variable domain (remainder filled in from reference TRBV7-9 and TRBJ1-2): DTGVSQNPRHKITKRGQNVTFRCDPISEHNRLYWYRQTLGQGPEFLTYFQNEAQLEKSRLLSDRFSAERPKGSFSTLEIQRTEQGDSAMYLCASSPLDGQAGPNYGYTFGSGTRLTVV.